Sequencing of this T cell receptor beta chain was carried out in a study of PD-1 blockade in classical Hodgkin lymphoma. Each of the patients experienced relapse following autologous stem cell transplantation, and their brentuximab vedotin exposure differed. Magnetic depletion of unwanted cells isolated CD4+ T cells from thawed PBMCs. Libraries were prepared by immunoSEQ multiplex PCR; TCRdb keeps only in-frame clonotypes and omits some of them. The sample has about 30,000 clones, roughly 87% seen once. The V and J ends lost 5 bases and 4 bases respectively, with 10 bases between them. This CDR3 is 13 amino acids long. CDR1 and CDR2 (germline): SGHRS, YFSETQ.

This sequence joins TRBV5-1 and TRBJ2-1; TRBD1 might be the D (5 bases). The sample here was CD4+ T cells from blood, taken at baseline. This TCR came from a human donor with classical Hodgkin lymphoma. The CDR3 here is CASRSTEYNEQFF. The CDR3 coding sequence is TGCGCCAGCAGGTCGACAGAATACAATGAGCAGTTCTTC.